The 10 T cell receptor beta chains given below trace back to one sample, sequenced in a study of regulatory T cells in long-lasting Graves disease. As to time point: persistent/refractory GD, antithyroid drugs over 5 years with positive TRAb. There was RNA extracted from PBMCs, and the TCR library was made from it. Arm-PCR of CDR3 regions and iRepertoire HTBI primers were used to build TCR beta libraries. TCRdb re-analysed the multiplex PCR reads in MiXCR, keeping a single row per CDR3 protein. The sample carries under 450,000 distinct CDR3 sequences, roughly 23% recorded once. The input for sequencing was peripheral blood mononuclear cells (PBMCs), taken when the disease was refractory, from a patient treated with antithyroid drugs. The receptors were gathered from a woman aged 35 to 49 with Graves disease.

This clonotype has ten or more counts. V is TRBV28 and J is TRBJ1-1, with D unresolved. CDR3 length: 13 amino acids. The V end was cut by 1 base, the J end by 10 bases, with 13 bases between. Germline CDR1 and CDR2: MDHEN and SYDVKM. DNA for the CDR3: TGTGCCAGCAGTTTATTTCGCAAGCGTATAGCTTTCTTT. Amino acid sequence: CASSLFRKRIAFF.

The V and J genes are TRBV19 and TRBJ1-1; possible D gene TRBD1, 6 bases. Trimming stripped 8 bases from V and 0 bases from J, with 13 bases between. Looked up from germline, CDR1 is LNHDA and CDR2 is SQIVND (reference sequence). The length of the CDR3 is 14 residues. For the CDR3, the DNA is TGTGCCAGTGGATACAGGGAATTGAACACTGAAGCTTTCTTT. Translation: CASGYRELNTEAFF.

This clonotype occurred a few times. The CDR3 nucleotides read TGCAGTGCTAGTGTTGACCGATACGCATCCTACAATGAGCAGTTCTTC. It specifies CSASVDRYASYNEQFF. This chain uses TRBV20-1 with TRBJ2-1; D not resolved. The CDR3 sequence is 16 residues long. V was clipped by 3 bases and J by 1 base, with 16 bases between them. Looked up from germline, CDR1 is DFQATT and CDR2 is SNEGSKA (reference sequence).

This clonotype was seen at least ten times. V and J are TRBV7-8 and TRBJ1-4; D perhaps matches TRBD1 (5 bases). CDR3 length: 14 amino acids. V lost 6 bases to trimming and J lost 8 bases, with 16 bases between them. CDR1 is SGHVS and CDR2 is FQNEAQ in the germline V gene. This CDR3 reads CASSPRASHEKLFF. The CDR3 DNA reads as TGTGCCAGCAGTCCCAGGGCGTCCCACGAAAAACTGTTTTTT. Full variable domain (rest looked up from reference TRBV7-8 and TRBJ1-4): GAGVSQSPRYKVAKRGQDVALRCDPISGHVSLFWYQQALGQGPEFLTYFQNEAQLDKSGLPSDRFFAERPEGSVSTLKIQRTQQEDSAVYLCASSPRASHEKLFFGSGTQLSVL.

This clonotype was picked up many times. The V gene is TRBV7-9, the J gene TRBJ2-7, with D unclear. V lost 5 bases and J lost 2, with 7 bases in between. CDR1 and CDR2 from the germline V gene are SEHNR and FQNEAQ (reference sequence). The CDR3 is 12 amino acids. Written as DNA, the CDR3 is TGTGCCAGCAGCCAAACAGCCTACGAGCAGTACTTC. It specifies CASSQTAYEQYF.

This clonotype was counted only a few times. The CDR3 loop is CASSPDRGSTGELFF. As DNA, the CDR3 is TGTGCCAGTAGTCCGGACAGGGGGAGCACCGGGGAGCTGTTTTTT. The V call is TRBV19, the J call TRBJ2-2, with 10 nucleotides matching TRBD1. Germline loops: CDR1 LNHDA, CDR2 SQIVND (reference sequence). Unmatched junction bases numbered 4, after V lost 5 bases and J lost 4 bases. CDR3 length equals 15 residues. Supplemented by reference TRBV19 and TRBJ2-2, the full variable domain reads DGGITQSPKYLFRKEGQNVTLSCEQNLNHDAMYWYRQDPGQGLRLIYYSQIVNDFQKGDIAEGYSVSREKKESFPLTVTSAQKNPTAFYLCASSPDRGSTGELFFGEGSRLTVL.

This clonotype was counted between two and nine times. The chain has TRBV5-1 and TRBJ1-4; TRBD1 might be the D (6 bases). V was pared by 1 base and J by 5 bases, with 9 bases between. The length of the CDR3 is 14 residues. Germline CDR1 reads SGHRS; CDR2 reads YFSETQ. The CDR3 loop reads CASSLTGMNEKLFF. The CDR3 bases are TGCGCCAGCAGCTTGACAGGGATGAATGAAAAACTGTTTTTT. The whole variable domain, remainder taken from reference TRBV5-1 and TRBJ1-4, is KAGVTQTPRYLIKTRGQQVTLSCSPISGHRSVSWYQQTPGQGLQFLFEYFSETQRNKGNFPGRFSGRQFSNSRSEMNVSTLELGDSALYLCASSLTGMNEKLFFGSGTQLSVL.

This clonotype was observed a few times. The rearrangement joins TRBV9 to TRBJ2-5; TRBD2 matches at 9 bases. Germline-derived CDR1 and CDR2 are SGDLS and YYNGEE. V shed 0 bases and J 2 bases; nucleotides not matched to a gene: 17. CDR3 length: 20 residues. This chain's CDR3 is CASSVAASGGRASRQETQYF. CDR3 nucleotide sequence: TGTGCCAGCAGCGTAGCCGCCTCGGGCGGGAGGGCCTCACGTCAAGAGACCCAGTACTTC. Full variable domain (outside the CDR3, taken from reference TRBV9 and TRBJ2-5): DSGVTQTPKHLITATGQRVTLRCSPRSGDLSVYWYQQSLDQGLQFLIQYYNGEERAKGNILERFSAQQFPDLHSELNLSSLELGDSALYFCASSVAASGGRASRQETQYFGPGTRLLVL.

The genes are TRBV28 and TRBJ2-7; no clear D. Germline-derived CDR1 and CDR2 are MDHEN and SYDVKM. Trimming removed 6 bases at V and 0 bases at J, with 15 bases between. The CDR3 runs to 15 residues. CDR3 bases: TGTGCCAGCAGCCAAGCCTGGAATCCCTCCTACGAGCAGTACTTC. Translating gives CASSQAWNPSYEQYF.

This clonotype was found many times. This chain joins TRBV28 and TRBJ2-5; the D gene is possibly TRBD2 (5 bases). Germline V gives CDR1 MDHEN, CDR2 SYDVKM. V shed 2 bases and J shed 1 base, with 11 bases lying between them. The CDR3 has 15 residues. The CDR3: CASSLRTAAQETQYF. In DNA form, the CDR3 reads TGTGCCAGCAGTTTAAGGACTGCAGCCCAAGAGACCCAGTACTTC.